The next 29 T cell receptor beta chains were all read from a single sample in a study of T cells in Graves' hyperthyroidism and ophthalmopathy. Researchers took RNA transcripts and amplified the TCR beta CDR3 regions from them. A first-round RT-PCR of the TCR CDR3 used the HTBI primer set. TCRdb recomputed calls from the multiplex PCR reads with MiXCR, one row per CDR3 protein. The table lists a few hundred thousand distinct CDR3 sequences, 17% of them singletons. Sequencing input: blood. These receptors originate from a woman between 18 and 29 years old with Graves' ophthalmopathy.

The table lists this clonotype with a few counts. The rearrangement joins TRBV29-1 to TRBJ1-3, with D possibly being TRBD1 (5 bases). There are 15 residues in the CDR3. CDR1 and CDR2 (germline): SQVTM, ANQGSEA. V was shortened by 7 bases and J by 1 base, with 17 bases between the two germline ends. CDR3 residues: CSAQSQVSSGNTIYF. The CDR3 DNA reads TGCAGCGCACAATCACAGGTTTCGTCTGGAAACACCATATATTTT. Full variable domain (remainder filled in from reference TRBV29-1 and TRBJ1-3): SAVISQKPSRDICQRGTSLTIQCQVDSQVTMMFWYRQQPGQSLTLIATANQGSEATYESGFVIDKFPISRPNLTFSTLTVSNMSPEDSSIYLCSAQSQVSSGNTIYFGEGSWLTVV.

This clonotype has more than one count but fewer than ten. The chain recombines TRBV9 with TRBJ1-1; no reliable D call. This CDR3 region has 13 residues. Germline CDR1 is SGDLS and CDR2 is YYNGEE. V was clipped by 0 bases and J by 1 base, with 4 bases between them. DNA for the CDR3: TGTGCCAGCAGCGTAGCACAGAACACTGAAGCTTTCTTT. Residues: CASSVAQNTEAFF.

This clonotype was counted many times. The rearrangement uses TRBV2 and TRBJ2-3; D remains ambiguous. The CDR3 extends over 12 amino acids. Germline V gives CDR1 SNHLY, CDR2 FYNNEI. V lost 6 bases and J lost 5, with 9 bases in between. The CDR3 region has the DNA TGTGCCAGCAGGATGGTCCTAGATACGCAGTATTTT. Protein sequence: CASRMVLDTQYF.

The rearrangement links TRBV7-3 to TRBJ2-2; 7 nucleotides agree with TRBD1. CDR3 size: 14 residues. After removal of 3 bases from V and 4 bases from J, the junction contained 2 bases not matched to a gene. CDR1 is SGHTA and CDR2 is FQGTGA in the germline V gene. CDR3 nucleotide sequence: TGTGCCAGCAGCTTCACAGGGGTCACCGGGGAGCTGTTTTTT. Protein product: CASSFTGVTGELFF.

This clonotype has at least ten counts. The rearrangement joins TRBV5-1 to TRBJ2-3, with a weak D call TRBD2 (6 bases). V lost 3 bases and J lost 1, with 12 bases in between. This CDR3 contains 15 residues. Germline V CDR1 and CDR2: SGHRS, YFSETQ. CDR3 coding DNA: TGCGCCAGCAGCTCCGGGACTTTAGGCACAGATACGCAGTATTTT. Encoded protein: CASSSGTLGTDTQYF.

This chain joins TRBV6-2 or TRBV6-3 and TRBJ1-1; 9 bases align to TRBD1. This CDR3 is built from 16 residues. Looked up from germline, CDR1 is MNHEY and CDR2 is SVGEGT. The V gene end was trimmed by 6 bases and the J gene end by 1 base; junction bases not matched to a gene: 9. As DNA, the CDR3 is TGTGCCAGCAGACAAACTCAGGGACAGGGGAACACTGAAGCTTTCTTT. As protein: CASRQTQGQGNTEAFF.

In this sample, this clonotype turned up a few times. This chain links TRBV13 with TRBJ2-1, with 8 bases aligning to TRBD2. V shed 3 bases and J 0 bases; nucleotides not matched to a gene: 13. The germline gives CDR1 PRHDT, CDR2 FYEKMQ (reference sequence). The CDR3 consists of 19 residues. CDR3 residues: CASSFPSERETLSYNEQFF. CDR3 DNA sequence: TGTGCCAGCAGCTTCCCCAGCGAGCGGGAGACCCTCTCCTACAATGAGCAGTTCTTC. Combining the CDR3 with reference TRBV13 and TRBJ2-1 gives the whole variable domain AAGVIQSPRHLIKEKRETATLKCYPIPRHDTVYWYQQGPGQDPQFLISFYEKMQSDKGSIPDRFSAQQFSDYHSELNMSSLELGDSALYFCASSFPSERETLSYNEQFFGPGTRLTVL.

This clonotype was observed at least ten times. CDR3 sequence reads: CASSLGRQGGLYEQYF. The DNA of the CDR3 is TGTGCCAGCAGCTTAGGTCGGCAGGGGGGACTCTACGAGCAGTACTTC. V gene TRBV11-2 combines with J gene TRBJ2-7; D possibly corresponds to TRBD1 (7 bases). CDR1 is SGHAT and CDR2 is FQNNGV in the germline V gene. V dropped 1 base and J dropped 3 bases, with 16 bases sitting between them. This CDR3 is 16 amino acids long.

The gene calls are TRBV2 and TRBJ2-7; 10 bases align to TRBD1. Germline V gene data show CDR1 as SNHLY and CDR2 as FYNNEI. The CDR3 sequence is 15 residues long. V trimming: 11 bases; J trimming: 3 bases; junction bases outside the gene matches: 13. This CDR3 reads CASNGGDRGLYEQYF. The CDR3, as DNA: TGTGCCTCCAACGGGGGGGACAGGGGCCTCTACGAGCAGTACTTC.

This clonotype was seen many times. The chain has TRBV3-1 and TRBJ2-3; D unresolved. Trimming removed 1 base at V and 2 bases at J, with 16 bases between. Germline V CDR1 and CDR2: LGHDT, YNNKEL (reference sequence). The CDR3 contains 17 residues. The CDR3 is CASSQGHGHKSTDTQYF. CDR3 sequence (DNA): TGTGCCAGCAGCCAAGGTCACGGGCACAAATCCACAGATACGCAGTATTTT.

The table lists this clonotype with many counts. The chain recombines TRBV28 with TRBJ2-1, with D maybe TRBD2 (6 bases). In germline, CDR1 is MDHEN, CDR2 SYDVKM. Trimming removed 5 bases from V and 9 bases from J, with 20 bases in between. This CDR3 region has 15 residues. The CDR3: CASSLIRLVGSEQFF. CDR3 nucleotides: TGTGCCAGCAGTCTGATAAGACTAGTCGGCAGTGAGCAGTTCTTC.

Many counts were recorded for this clonotype. The chain links TRBV3-1 to TRBJ2-3, with 10 positions matching TRBD1. V gave up 4 bases and J gave up 2 bases; unmatched junction bases: 9. CDR1 and CDR2 from the germline V gene are LGHDT and YNNKEL (reference sequence). CDR3 size: 17 residues. The CDR3 DNA reads as TGTGCCAGCAGCCCGCCTGACAGGGGGCGATTCACAGATACGCAGTATTTT. Translated: CASSPPDRGRFTDTQYF.

This clonotype was seen ten or more times. The DNA for the CDR3 is TGTGCCAGCTGGGAGGGAATCACAGATACGCAGTATTTT. This codes for CASWEGITDTQYF. J is TRBJ2-3 and V is TRBV2; 7 bases fit TRBD2. The germline V gene encodes CDR1 SNHLY and CDR2 FYNNEI. This CDR3 has 13 residues. Trimming took 8 bases from V and 2 from J; bases not matched to a gene: 4. The whole variable domain, remainder taken from reference TRBV2 and TRBJ2-3, is EPEVTQTPSHQVTQMGQEVILRCVPISNHLYFYWYRQILGQKVEFLVSFYNNEISEKSEIFDDQFSVERPDGSNFTLKIRSTKLEDSAMYFCASWEGITDTQYFGPGTRLTVL.

This clonotype was counted many times. CDR3 loop: CASSSTGPTGELFF. The CDR3 region has the DNA TGTGCCAGCAGTTCGACAGGGCCCACCGGGGAGCTGTTTTTT. The genes are TRBV12-3 or TRBV12-4 and TRBJ2-2, with 7 bases aligning to TRBD1. The V segment lost 4 bases and the J segment 4 bases; nucleotides outside the gene matches: 3. This CDR3 has 14 residues.

This clonotype was detected ten times or more. The chain joins TRBV3-1 to TRBJ1-5; D uncertain. Germline values: CDR1 LGHDT, CDR2 YNNKEL (reference sequence). The V and J ends lost 5 bases and 9 bases respectively, with 20 bases between them. The CDR3 is made up of 15 amino acids. CDR3 coding DNA: TGTGCCAGCAGCGAAAGAGGTGGACGTTCACGGCCCCAGCATTTT. Amino acid sequence: CASSERGGRSRPQHF.

This clonotype showed up many times. The chain couples TRBV3-1 to TRBJ2-7, with a weak D call TRBD2 (6 bases). The germline V and J ends were trimmed by 4 bases and 2 bases, with 21 bases remaining between them. The CDR3 has 17 residues. CDR1 is LGHDT, CDR2 YNNKEL, per germline (reference sequence). The DNA for the CDR3 is TGTGCCAGCAGCCCTATAGTTGGCGGGGCAAGCCCCTACGAGCAGTACTTC. It codes for CASSPIVGGASPYEQYF.

This clonotype turned up a few times. The gene calls are TRBV28 and TRBJ1-3, with a tentative D call TRBD1 (5 bases). From germline, CDR1 is MDHEN and CDR2 SYDVKM. The V and J ends lost 7 bases and 2 bases respectively, with 12 bases between them. The length of the CDR3 is 14 residues. The CDR3 loop reads CASTLGRAGNTIYF. CDR3 bases: TGTGCCAGCACCCTAGGCAGGGCTGGAAACACCATATATTTT.

This clonotype was counted only a few times. The CDR3 nucleotides read TGTGCCAGCATCTTTAGCGGGAGTTCCTACAATGAGCAGTTCTTC. The encoded protein is CASIFSGSSYNEQFF. This chain links TRBV28 with TRBJ2-1; the match to TRBD2 covers 9 bases. V shed 7 bases, J shed 1 base, and the junction held 5 bases outside the gene matches. CDR3 size: 15 residues. Germline loops: CDR1 MDHEN, CDR2 SYDVKM. Based on the CDR3 plus reference TRBV28 and TRBJ2-1, the full variable domain is DVKVTQSSRYLVKRTGEKVFLECVQDMDHENMFWYRQDPGLGLRLIYFSYDVKMKEKGDIPEGYSVSREKKERFSLILESASTNQTSMYLCASIFSGSSYNEQFFGPGTRLTVL.

This clonotype was detected many times. The rearrangement links TRBV7-9 to TRBJ2-7; 7 positions match TRBD2. Germline-derived CDR1 and CDR2 are SEHNR and FQNEAQ (reference sequence). V shed 7 bases and J 4 bases; nucleotides not matched to a gene: 10. This CDR3 spans 14 amino acids. CDR3 nucleotides: TGTGCCAGCACCTCCGGGGAGGGTCAATACGAGCAGTACTTC. As protein: CASTSGEGQYEQYF.

This clonotype appeared many times. The chain recombines TRBV6-1 with TRBJ2-5; D remains ambiguous. The V and J ends lost 5 bases and 7 bases respectively, with 11 bases between them. The CDR3 length is 12 residues. CDR1 and CDR2 from the germline V gene are MNHNS and SASEGT. CDR3 bases: TGTGCCAGCAGTCCATCCTCTGGGACCCAGTACTTC. This codes for CASSPSSGTQYF.

At least ten counts were recorded for this clonotype. The chain uses TRBV5-1 and TRBJ1-1, with TRBD1 identical over 11 bases. The trim removed 2 bases at V and 5 bases at J, leaving 5 bases unmatched. The CDR3 consists of 15 residues. The germline V gene has CDR1 SGHRS and CDR2 YFSETQ. The chain's CDR3 is CASSLDGTGGTEAFF. Written as DNA, the CDR3 is TGCGCCAGCAGCTTAGATGGGACAGGGGGGACTGAAGCTTTCTTT.

J is TRBJ1-3 and V is TRBV2; D not certain. The CDR3 has 16 amino acids. In germline, CDR1 is SNHLY, CDR2 FYNNEI. V lost 7 bases and J lost 0, with 16 bases in between. In nucleotides, the CDR3 is TGTGCCAGCACTCTAAGGAGAAACCCCTCTGGAAACACCATATATTTT. Its protein is CASTLRRNPSGNTIYF.

This clonotype was observed many times. The CDR3 here is CASRDTEDNEQFF. CDR3 bases: TGTGCCAGCAGGGACACCGAGGACAATGAGCAGTTCTTC. J is TRBJ2-1 and V is TRBV6-2 or TRBV6-3, with D perhaps matching TRBD1 (5 bases). CDR1 and CDR2 from the germline V gene are MNHEY and SVGEGT. This CDR3 has 13 amino acids. Deletions cut 6 bases from V and 5 bases from J, with 11 bases between.

This clonotype appeared many times. This sequence joins TRBV3-1 and TRBJ1-1; possible D gene TRBD1, 5 bases. The V gene's germline CDR1 is LGHDT and CDR2 YNNKEL (reference sequence). The V and J ends lost 0 bases and 3 bases respectively, with 17 bases between them. This CDR3 spans 17 amino acids. CDR3 region: CASSQDPWRGRDTEAFF. In nucleotides, the CDR3 is TGTGCCAGCAGCCAAGACCCGTGGAGGGGCCGAGACACTGAAGCTTTCTTT.

In this sample, this clonotype turned up a few times. This chain links TRBV18 with TRBJ2-1, with 8 positions matching TRBD1. The CDR3 runs 15 residues. Per germline, CDR1 KGHSH and CDR2 LQKENI. Unmatched junction bases numbered 5, after V lost 4 bases and J lost 3 bases. CDR3: CASSLRTGFYNEQFF. The CDR3 DNA follows: TGTGCCAGCTCACTTAGGACAGGGTTCTACAATGAGCAGTTCTTC.

The rearrangement uses TRBV2 and TRBJ1-6, with TRBD1 as a possible D gene (5 bases). Looked up from germline, CDR1 is SNHLY and CDR2 is FYNNEI. This CDR3 has 17 amino acids. With 10 bases removed from V and 0 bases from J, the gap between germline ends came to 19 bases. The CDR3 nucleotides are TGTGCCAACATAGGGACGGATGTTAGCTCCTATAATTCACCCCTCCACTTT. It is translated as CANIGTDVSSYNSPLHF. Supplemented by reference TRBV2 and TRBJ1-6, the full variable domain reads EPEVTQTPSHQVTQMGQEVILRCVPISNHLYFYWYRQILGQKVEFLVSFYNNEISEKSEIFDDQFSVERPDGSNFTLKIRSTKLEDSAMYFCANIGTDVSSYNSPLHFGNGTRLTVT.

In this sample, this clonotype turned up many times. The genes are TRBV9 and TRBJ2-1; tentative D call: TRBD1 (5 bases). From germline, CDR1 is SGDLS and CDR2 YYNGEE. The CDR3 has 15 residues. V was shortened by 1 base and J by 7 bases, with 15 bases between the two germline ends. Here the CDR3 DNA reads TGTGCCAGCAGCGTACTACATAGGGGTTTGAATGAGCAGTTCTTC. Encoded protein: CASSVLHRGLNEQFF.

This clonotype was found many times. The chain is built from TRBV27 and TRBJ2-7, with a possible D match to TRBD1 (6 bases). The CDR3 consists of 12 residues. Trimming stripped 8 bases from V and 3 bases from J, with 11 bases between. The germline gives CDR1 MNHEY, CDR2 SMNVEV (reference sequence). CDR3 in DNA: TGTGCCAGCTACGACAGGAACTACGAGCAGTACTTC. It specifies CASYDRNYEQYF.

This clonotype was counted ten times or more. The chain combines TRBV27 with TRBJ1-1; D not certain. Trimming took 3 bases from V and 5 from J, leaving 13 bases between them. CDR1 is MNHEY, CDR2 SMNVEV, per germline (reference sequence). The CDR3 is 14 residues long. This chain's CDR3 is CASSFMVRGTEAFF. The CDR3, as DNA: TGTGCCAGCAGTTTTATGGTTCGTGGAACTGAAGCTTTCTTT.